The 22 T cell receptor beta chains given below trace back to one sample, sequenced in a study of patients and donors after allogeneic stem cell transplantation. TCRdb processed the RT-PCR reads anew with MiXCR; each CDR3 protein has one entry. The sample has more than 850,000 distinct CDR3 sequences; around 17% are singletons. Material: blood, either unsorted or a sorted T cell fraction (not recorded which). Receptor source: a human donor who was either an allogeneic HSCT recipient or a stem cell or donor lymphocyte infusion donor (not recorded which). It is not recorded whose cells these are; they may come from a transplant donor.

V usage is TRBV6-2 or TRBV6-3 and J usage is TRBJ2-1; D gene unclear. Germline assignment: CDR1 MNHEY and CDR2 SVGEGT. V lost 4 bases, J lost 10 bases, and 11 bases lay in between. The CDR3 consists of 12 residues. CDR3 in DNA: TGTGCCAGCAGTTTCTCTAGGCGAGAGCAGTTCTTC. Its translation: CASSFSRREQFF.

In this sample, this clonotype turned up a few times. The rearrangement joins TRBV20-1 to TRBJ1-6; 8 positions match TRBD1. The germline V gene has CDR1 DFQATT and CDR2 SNEGSKA (reference sequence). J lost 6 bases, V lost 3 bases, and 10 bases had no gene match. This CDR3 has 16 residues. DNA for the CDR3: TGCAGTGCTAGGGGGAGCAGGGGGCTTTCTAATTCACCCCTCCACTTT. The encoded protein is CSARGSRGLSNSPLHF.

This clonotype has only a few counts. V usage is TRBV4-1 and J usage is TRBJ1-3; D is unresolved. The CDR3 is 17 residues long. The V and J ends lost 0 bases and 0 bases respectively, with 12 bases between them. Germline CDR1 and CDR2: MGHRA and YSYEKL. In DNA, the CDR3 is TGCGCCAGCAGCCAAGATTTAGGCAGGAGCTCTGGAAACACCATATATTTT. Its protein is CASSQDLGRSSGNTIYF.

The V call is TRBV20-1, the J call TRBJ2-7; 12 bases agree with TRBD1. The germline gives CDR1 DFQATT, CDR2 SNEGSKA (reference sequence). Trimming took 3 bases from V and 2 from J; bases not matched to a gene: 2. CDR3 length: 14 residues. The CDR3 spells CSARGQGATYEQYF. DNA for the CDR3: TGCAGTGCTAGGGGACAGGGGGCAACCTACGAGCAGTACTTC.

The gene calls are TRBV20-1 and TRBJ1-1; 8 bases match TRBD1. The CDR3 totals 15 residues. In germline, CDR1 is DFQATT, CDR2 SNEGSKA (reference sequence). V gave up 7 bases and J gave up 0 bases; unmatched junction bases: 10. The CDR3 sequence is CSGKAGGSMNTEAFF. DNA of the CDR3: TGCAGTGGTAAGGCAGGGGGCTCGATGAACACTGAAGCTTTCTTT.

V is TRBV15 and J is TRBJ2-3; perhaps TRBD2 as D (6 bases). V dropped 3 bases and J dropped 6 bases, with 13 bases sitting between them. Germline CDR1 and CDR2: LNHNV and YYDKDF (reference sequence). The CDR3 has 14 residues. The CDR3 loop is CATSSSYRGDTQYF. The CDR3 DNA sequence: TGTGCCACCAGCAGCTCGTATCGGGGGGATACGCAGTATTTT.

This clonotype was observed many times. The J gene is TRBJ2-5, the V gene TRBV12-3 or TRBV12-4; D is ambiguous. The V and J ends lost 4 bases and 5 bases respectively, with 5 bases between them. This CDR3 is 11 amino acids long. CDR3 nucleotides: TGTGCCAGCAGTTCGGCGGAGACCCAGTACTTC. It encodes CASSSAETQYF.

The chain couples TRBV15 to TRBJ1-4; D remains unclear. Germline CDR1 and CDR2: LNHNV and YYDKDF (reference sequence). The CDR3 totals 16 residues. The V end was cut by 4 bases, the J end by 4 bases, with 16 bases between. The CDR3 here is CATSNPISVLNEKLFF. CDR3 nucleotides: TGTGCCACCAGCAACCCAATTTCCGTTCTTAATGAAAAACTGTTTTTT.

This clonotype was observed a handful of times. The rearrangement links TRBV20-1 to TRBJ2-2, with 10 bases lining up with TRBD1. The CDR3 sequence is 16 residues long. J lost 6 bases, V lost 2 bases, and 9 bases had no gene match. CDR1 and CDR2 (germline): DFQATT, SNEGSKA (reference sequence). In DNA, the CDR3 is TGCAGTGCTAGACGTATAGGGACAGGGGATGCCGGGGAGCTGTTTTTT. Amino acids: CSARRIGTGDAGELFF.

This chain links TRBV27 with TRBJ1-2; TRBD1 matches at 10 bases. The junction had 5 bases not matched to a gene; V was cut back by 7 bases and J by 3 bases. The CDR3 consists of 14 residues. The germline V gene encodes CDR1 MNHEY and CDR2 SMNVEV (reference sequence). The CDR3 loop is CASNSGTGDYGYTF. CDR3 in DNA: TGTGCCAGCAACTCGGGGACAGGGGACTATGGCTACACCTTC.

The chain uses TRBV11-2 and TRBJ2-5; D is perhaps TRBD2 (7 bases). Per the germline V gene, CDR1 is SGHAT and CDR2 is FQNNGV. This CDR3 is built from 19 residues. Trimming shortened V by 0 bases and J by 5 bases, and 25 bases separated the two germline ends. This CDR3 is CASSLEGGGASPFQETQYF. As DNA, the CDR3 is TGTGCCAGCAGCTTAGAAGGAGGGGGGGCGAGTCCCTTCCAGGAGACCCAGTACTTC. The variable domain in full, completed from reference TRBV11-2 and TRBJ2-5, reads EAGVAQSPRYKIIEKRQSVAFWCNPISGHATLYWYQQILGQGPKLLIQFQNNGVVDDSQLPKDRFSAERLKGVDSTLKIQPAKLEDSAVYLCASSLEGGGASPFQETQYFGPGTRLLVL.

This clonotype occurred many times. The chain uses TRBV4-2 and TRBJ1-2; D not resolved. From germline, CDR1 is LGHNA and CDR2 YNFKEQ. The CDR3 is 12 amino acids. V was cut by 1 base and J by 0 bases, with 0 bases left in between. The CDR3 DNA reads TGTGCCAGCAGCCAAGCTAACTATGGCTACACCTTC. This codes for CASSQANYGYTF.

The gene calls are TRBV10-3 and TRBJ1-2, with D possibly being TRBD1 (5 bases). The CDR3 runs to 14 residues. Germline V lookup: CDR1 ENHRY, CDR2 SYGVKD. V was clipped by 3 bases and J by 6 bases, with 14 bases between them. CDR3 in amino acids: CAISEGRERNGYTF. The CDR3 DNA is TGTGCCATCAGTGAAGGCAGGGAGCGGAATGGCTACACCTTC.

This clonotype showed up just a few times. This chain joins TRBV11-2 and TRBJ2-1; 7 nucleotides align to TRBD2. CDR3 size: 12 residues. The germline V gene has CDR1 SGHAT and CDR2 FQNNGV. V trimming: 5 bases; J trimming: 8 bases; junction bases outside the gene matches: 3. CDR3 nucleotides: TGTGCCAGCAGCCACGGACTAGATGAGCAGTTCTTC. Translation: CASSHGLDEQFF.

This clonotype has only a few counts. The gene calls are TRBV4-2 and TRBJ1-5; 10 bases agree with TRBD1. Per the germline V gene, CDR1 is LGHNA and CDR2 is YNFKEQ. The CDR3 runs 16 residues. V was clipped by 2 bases and J by 9 bases; unmatched bases: 10. Here the CDR3 reads CASSQRQGAEIGPQHF. Here the CDR3 DNA reads TGTGCCAGCAGCCAAAGACAGGGGGCAGAGATAGGGCCCCAGCATTTT.

This clonotype has only a few counts. The junction shows a germline mismatch at one end, possibly a read error. The CDR3, as DNA: TGTGCCAGCAGCTTCGACTCCAACAATGAGCAGTTCTTC. It specifies CASSFDSNNEQFF. J is TRBJ2-1 and V is TRBV7-2; unclear D gene. Germline V gives CDR1 SGHTA, CDR2 FQGNSA. The length of the CDR3 is 13 residues.

This clonotype has at least ten counts. The chain has TRBV11-2 and TRBJ1-2, with 7 bases that match TRBD1. There are 13 residues in the CDR3. Germline-derived CDR1 and CDR2 are SGHAT and FQNNGV. With V trimmed by 6 bases and J by 4 bases, 5 bases remained unmatched. CDR3 coding DNA: TGTGCCAGCAGTCCTACAGGGGCCTATGGCTACACCTTC. Protein sequence: CASSPTGAYGYTF.

There are a few counts of this clonotype. The CDR3 here is CASSYPGEDGRYGYTF. The CDR3 DNA reads TGTGCCAGCAGTTACCCCGGTGAGGACGGAAGATATGGCTACACCTTC. The chain couples TRBV6-5 to TRBJ1-2; D gene ambiguous. The CDR3 runs to 16 residues. CDR1 MNHEY and CDR2 SVGAGI come from the germline V gene. Trimming stripped 2 bases from V and 5 bases from J, with 18 bases between.

This clonotype was counted many times. The chain is built from TRBV27 and TRBJ2-7; 9 nucleotides line up with TRBD2. Germline CDR1 and CDR2: MNHEY and SMNVEV (reference sequence). Trimming took 1 base from V and 2 from J; bases not matched to a gene: 3. This CDR3 has 15 residues. The chain's CDR3 is CASSLLREGTYEQYF. The CDR3 DNA reads as TGTGCCAGCAGTTTATTGCGGGAGGGAACCTACGAGCAGTACTTC.

The gene calls are TRBV5-6 and TRBJ2-1; the match to TRBD2 covers 10 bases. The CDR3 runs 19 residues. The V and J ends lost 4 bases and 2 bases, in that order; junction bases with no gene match: 15. The germline V gene encodes CDR1 SGHDT and CDR2 YYEEEE. In DNA form, the CDR3 reads TGTGCCAGCAGCCTCAACCGGGGTAGCGGGAGGATACCCTACAATGAGCAGTTCTTC. Protein sequence: CASSLNRGSGRIPYNEQFF. The whole variable domain, remainder taken from reference TRBV5-6 and TRBJ2-1, is DAGVTQSPTHLIKTRGQQVTLRCSPKSGHDTVSWYQQALGQGPQFIFQYYEEEERQRGNFPDRFSGHQFPNYSSELNVNALLLGDSALYLCASSLNRGSGRIPYNEQFFGPGTRLTVL.

V gene TRBV12-5 combines with J gene TRBJ2-1; D gene ambiguous. Trimming removed 0 bases at V and 5 bases at J, with 2 bases between. CDR1 is LGHNT and CDR2 is FRNRAP in the germline V gene. The CDR3 runs to 12 residues. CDR3 nucleotides: TGTGCTAGTGGTTTGGTACACAATGAGCAGTTCTTC. Protein: CASGLVHNEQFF.

The chain employs TRBV7-3 and TRBJ2-1, with unresolved D. Trimming stripped 2 bases from V and 6 bases from J, with 11 bases between. Germline V CDR1 and CDR2: SGHTA, FQGTGA. CDR3 length equals 14 residues. For the CDR3, the DNA is TGTGCCAGCAGCTTAGAATTGAGATCCAATGAGCAGTTCTTC. It translates to CASSLELRSNEQFF.